Below, one TCR beta chain is given with its context. The data were taken from a study of blood T cell repertoires in COVID-19. The CDR3 is 14 amino acids. The ends lost 0 bases at V and 11 bases at J; junction bases unmatched: 10. Germline lookup yields CDR1 SGDLS and CDR2 YYNGEE. Per the original methods: Reference gene primer amplification in the assay estimated nucleated cell counts. Profiling relied on immunoSEQ multiplex PCR, and the TCRdb table lists in-frame clones only, not all of them. V, J and clone size are taken as reported in that table, and D and trimming were inferred from the DNA itself. The sample yields 150,000 to 200,000 clones, roughly 93% seen once.

The sequenced sample was peripheral blood. This clonotype originated in a woman aged 55-69 years with COVID-19, enrolled during active disease. The chain combines TRBV9 with TRBJ1-1, with 7 bases matching TRBD1. This CDR3 reads CASSVEQDRVGAFF. DNA for the CDR3: TGTGCCAGCAGCGTAGAACAAGACAGGGTCGGGGCTTTCTTT.